The 8 T cell receptor beta chains reported below all come from one sample, sequenced in a study of blood T cell repertoires in COVID-19. Some clones are missing from TCRdb's copy, which holds only in-frame ones; the method was immunoSEQ multiplex PCR. The sample holds about 210,000 clones, roughly 85% seen once. The sequencing sample was made of peripheral blood. Every receptor here comes from a woman of 80 years or more with acute or convalescent COVID-19.

Concerning this clone: Other DNA sequences from this sample encode an identical CDR3 as well. The V call is TRBV7-9, the J call TRBJ2-3; D ambiguous. This CDR3 contains 13 residues. Trimming removed 5 bases at V and 6 bases at J, with 12 bases between. Germline V gene lookup returns CDR1 SEHNR and CDR2 FQNEAQ (reference sequence). The CDR3 protein is CASSPRGPDTQYF. The CDR3 coding sequence is TGTGCCAGCAGCCCCCGAGGTCCGGATACGCAGTATTTT.

The chain has TRBV6-5 and TRBJ1-1, with D maybe TRBD1 (5 bases). The germline V gene has CDR1 MNHEY and CDR2 SVGAGI. The ends were cut back, 4 bases at V and 7 bases at J, with 10 bases in the middle. The CDR3 length is 12 residues. This CDR3 is CASSFWRGEAFF. The CDR3 DNA reads TGTGCCAGCAGTTTCTGGAGGGGTGAAGCTTTCTTT.

This clone was picked up one time. The V call is TRBV7-9, the J call TRBJ1-2, with D tentatively TRBD1 (6 bases). The CDR3 runs to 13 residues. Trimming took 5 bases from V and 2 from J, leaving 9 bases between them. Germline CDR1 and CDR2: SEHNR and FQNEAQ (reference sequence). Written as DNA, the CDR3 is TGTGCCAGCAGCCCAACAGGGAACTATGGCTACACCTTC. This gives the protein CASSPTGNYGYTF.

The chain has TRBV6-5 and TRBJ2-1; 7 bases fit TRBD2. CDR3 size: 14 residues. The germline CDR1 and CDR2 sequences are MNHEY and SVGAGI. With 6 bases clipped from V and 8 bases from J, the junction kept 10 bases outside the gene matches. Written as DNA, the CDR3 is TGTGCCAGCAGGGTATGGGGGGGTTATCATGAGCAGTTCTTC. Translating gives CASRVWGGYHEQFF.

The V gene is TRBV6-4, the J gene TRBJ2-7; TRBD2 is a possible D gene (6 bases). The ends were cut back, 6 bases at V and 4 bases at J, with 7 bases in the middle. Germline-derived CDR1 and CDR2 are MRHNA and SNTAGT. The CDR3 spans 11 residues. In DNA form, the CDR3 reads TGTGCCAGCAGGCGGGATTACGAGCAGTACTTC. It codes for CASRRDYEQYF.

The chain employs TRBV5-4 and TRBJ2-5; a possible D gene is TRBD2 (6 bases). The CDR3 is 14 residues long. V shed 2 bases and J shed 5 bases, with 13 bases lying between them. CDR1 and CDR2 from the germline V gene are SGHNT and YYREEE (reference sequence). In DNA form, the CDR3 reads TGTGCCAGCAGCTTTAGCGGACCCGGGGAGACCCAGTACTTC. This gives the protein CASSFSGPGETQYF.

This chain links TRBV3-1 (or the pseudogene TRBV3-2) with TRBJ2-1, with 9 bases identical to TRBD2. The length of the CDR3 is 15 residues. With V trimmed by 0 bases and J by 7 bases, 4 bases remained unmatched. Germline CDR1 reads LGHDT; CDR2 reads YNNKEL (reference sequence). CDR3 nucleotide sequence: TGTGCCAGCAGCCAAGATAGCGGGAGTGGGAATGAGCAGTTCTTC. Protein product: CASSQDSGSGNEQFF.

V usage is TRBV28 and J usage is TRBJ2-5; D gene uncertain. The CDR3 runs to 12 residues. V was clipped by 3 bases and J by 4 bases, with 6 bases between them. CDR1 and CDR2 from the germline V gene are MDHEN and SYDVKM. Written as DNA, the CDR3 is TGTGCCAGCAGTTTCGTATTAGAGACCCAGTACTTC. Its protein product is CASSFVLETQYF.